Listed here are 5 T cell receptor beta chains from one sample, sequenced in a study of a mutant IDH1 vaccine in newly diagnosed glioma. Time point noted: week 35, safety follow-up. The investigators gave 300 ug of mutant IDH1 20-mer peptide in each vaccine dose, together with topical imiquimod. The data were produced by immunoSEQ multiplex PCR, yet TCRdb's version contains in-frame clones alone and is incomplete. The sample lists 60,000 to 75,000 clones, around 84% seen once, with approximately 2% in the top ten. These TCRs' antigens remain unknown. Material: PBMCs, obtained from a glioma patient whose treatment included an IDH1 peptide vaccine. Every receptor here comes from a young man with glioma.

The rearrangement links TRBV6-5 to TRBJ2-3; D is possibly TRBD2 (5 bases). The V end lost 2 bases, the J end lost 0 bases, and 12 bases lay between the germline ends. CDR1 and CDR2 (germline): MNHEY, SVGAGI. The CDR3 length is 16 residues. In DNA, the CDR3 is TGTGCCAGCAGTTACAAGGGAGTGGGAAGCACAGATACGCAGTATTTT. Amino acids: CASSYKGVGSTDTQYF.

This clone occurred once. The chain uses TRBV20-1 and TRBJ2-7, with no clear D. The length of the CDR3 is 11 residues. CDR1 DFQATT and CDR2 SNEGSKA come from the germline V gene (reference sequence). V gave up 5 bases and J gave up 2 bases, with 7 bases separating them. CDR3 sequence (DNA): TGCAGTGCTCAATACGCCTACGAGCAGTACTTC. Amino acids: CSAQYAYEQYF.

The rearrangement joins TRBV9 to TRBJ2-2; TRBD2 is a possible D gene (6 bases). The CDR3 extends over 15 amino acids. V was clipped by 0 bases and J by 6 bases, with 12 bases between them. In germline, CDR1 is SGDLS, CDR2 YYNGEE. The DNA for the CDR3 is TGTGCCAGCAGCGTAGGCTGGGGGGTTCCCGGGGAGCTGTTTTTT. It yields the protein CASSVGWGVPGELFF.

This chain uses TRBV5-1 with TRBJ2-1, with a tentative D call TRBD1 (6 bases). Looked up from germline, CDR1 is SGHRS and CDR2 is YFSETQ. The CDR3 loop spans 15 amino acids. V was cut by 4 bases and J by 3 bases, with 14 bases left in between. CDR3: CASSRPPGVYNEQFF. The DNA of the CDR3 is TGCGCCAGCAGCCGTCCGCCAGGGGTCTACAATGAGCAGTTCTTC.

CDR3 sequence: CASRTGDEQYF. Here the CDR3 DNA reads TGCGCCAGCAGAACAGGGGACGAGCAGTACTTC. The J gene is TRBJ2-7, the V gene TRBV5-1, with 7 positions matching TRBD1. V dropped 5 bases and J dropped 5; count of bases not matched to a gene: 1. Germline CDR1 reads SGHRS; CDR2 reads YFSETQ. This CDR3 contains 11 residues.